The 13 T cell receptor beta chains listed next were all sequenced from one sample in a study of T-cell reconstitution after alpha-beta-depleted transplantation in children (dated by TCRdb to 2015 to 2016). Library generation was performed with PCR. The sequencer was an Illumina HiSeq 2500. TCR library preparation used molecular barcoding, with unique molecular identifiers applied to normalize quantification of the TCRbeta repertoire. The public reads were reprocessed in TCRdb via fastp at Q25 and MiXCR, keeping in-frame beta chains. Every CDR3 protein is listed once, alongside the most common genes and DNA of its rows. The sample profile shows 800,000 to 1,000,000 distinct CDR3 sequences; 25% to 30% of them were found once. The top ten hold around 30% of the sample. What this sample's treatment or condition label stands for: allogeneic hematopoietic cell transplantation with graft depleted of TCRalphabeta T cells and CD19 B cells.

The source was PBMCs, mostly from graft donor cells, collected 360 days after TCRalphabeta/CD19-depleted stem cell transplant. The receptor set was obtained from a boy in the first two years of life who had a stem cell transplant for SCID, so the T cells may come from the graft donor.

This clonotype was counted between two and nine times. The chain has TRBV24-1 and TRBJ2-2, with D hard to call. V lost 4 bases to trimming and J lost 5 bases, with 10 bases between them. The germline V gene encodes CDR1 KGHDR and CDR2 SFDVKD. CDR3 length: 14 amino acids. For the CDR3, the DNA is TGTGCCACCAGTGACTCCTGGGGAACCGGGGAGCTGTTTTTT. Its translation is CATSDSWGTGELFF.

The chain employs TRBV2 and TRBJ2-1; TRBD2 matches 15 bases. This CDR3 has 18 amino acids. Germline loops: CDR1 SNHLY, CDR2 FYNNEI. V dropped 5 bases and J dropped 6; count of bases not matched to a gene: 11. Here the CDR3 reads CASSPGGLAGGMSNEQFF. In DNA form, the CDR3 reads TGTGCCAGCAGTCCCGGGGGACTAGCGGGGGGTATGAGCAATGAGCAGTTCTTC.

This clonotype has only a few counts. This chain joins TRBV12-3 or TRBV12-4 and TRBJ2-1; the match to TRBD1 covers 9 bases. The V gene end was trimmed by 7 bases and the J gene end by 7 bases; junction bases not matched to a gene: 11. This CDR3 region has 15 residues. The CDR3 loop reads CASTAWDRVWNEQFF. The CDR3 nucleotides are TGTGCCAGCACAGCCTGGGACAGGGTATGGAATGAGCAGTTCTTC.

The V call is TRBV4-2, the J call TRBJ1-1, with TRBD1 identical over 10 bases. This CDR3 contains 15 residues. Per the germline V gene, CDR1 is LGHNA and CDR2 is YNFKEQ. The trim removed 1 base at V and 4 bases at J, leaving 3 bases unmatched. CDR3 bases: TGTGCCAGCAGCCAAGCCCGGGACAGGGGCACTGAAGCTTTCTTT. This sequence encodes CASSQARDRGTEAFF.

Only a few counts were recorded for this clonotype. This chain's CDR3 is CASSLEGGRGREQFF. The DNA of the CDR3 is TGCGCCAGCAGCTTGGAGGGGGGCCGGGGCCGTGAGCAGTTCTTC. This chain connects TRBV5-1 to TRBJ2-1; D assignment may be TRBD1 or TRBD2 (6 bases each). The CDR3 totals 15 residues. The V gene lost 0 bases and the J gene lost 9 bases, with 16 bases spanning the gap. Germline V gene data show CDR1 as SGHRS and CDR2 as YFSETQ. Using reference TRBV5-1 and TRBJ2-1 for the parts outside the CDR3, the full variable domain is KAGVTQTPRYLIKTRGQQVTLSCSPISGHRSVSWYQQTPGQGLQFLFEYFSETQRNKGNFPGRFSGRQFSNSRSEMNVSTLELGDSALYLCASSLEGGRGREQFFGPGTRLTVL.

The chain is built from TRBV4-3 and TRBJ2-6; D is unclear. With 2 bases removed from V and 4 bases from J, the gap between germline ends came to 6 bases. The CDR3 is 14 amino acids. Germline values: CDR1 LGHNA, CDR2 YSLEER. CDR3 amino acids: CASSQWGGANVLTF. CDR3 DNA: TGCGCCAGCAGCCAATGGGGAGGGGCCAACGTCCTGACTTTC.

Concerning this clonotype itself: An end of the junction does not agree with germline; a read error may underlie this. The rearrangement uses TRBV5-1 and TRBJ1-1, with 9 bases identical to TRBD1. The CDR3 runs 15 residues. The germline CDR1 and CDR2 sequences are SGHRS and YFSETQ. The CDR3 spells CASSLQGAVNSEAFF. The CDR3 DNA follows: TGCGCCAGCAGCCTACAGGGGGCTGTGAACTCTGAAGCTTTCTTT.

The sample holds one count of this clonotype. The chain is built from TRBV30 and TRBJ2-7; the match to TRBD1 covers 7 bases. V lost 3 bases and J lost 5; bases outside the gene matches: 10. This CDR3 region has 14 residues. Germline CDR1 is GTSNPN and CDR2 is SVGIG (reference sequence). CDR3 protein: CAWSADRVKDEQYF. CDR3 in DNA: TGTGCCTGGAGCGCCGACAGGGTTAAGGACGAGCAGTACTTC.

The V call is TRBV15, the J call TRBJ2-7, with D possibly matching TRBD1 (5 bases). CDR3 size: 14 residues. Trimming left V 0 bases short and J 3 bases short, with 9 bases between. From germline, CDR1 is LNHNV and CDR2 YYDKDF (reference sequence). CDR3 bases: TGTGCCACCAGCAGAGATCAGGGCAGCTACGAGCAGTACTTC. Its protein product is CATSRDQGSYEQYF.

The chain uses TRBV11-2 and TRBJ2-5; D is perhaps TRBD2 (5 bases). This CDR3 is 15 amino acids long. Germline CDR1 reads SGHAT; CDR2 reads FQNNGV. Deletions cut 1 base from V and 4 bases from J, with 13 bases between. The CDR3 loop is CASSLGGLQVETQYF. CDR3 coding DNA: TGTGCCAGCAGCTTAGGCGGGCTGCAAGTAGAGACCCAGTACTTC.

The chain is built from TRBV6-2 or TRBV6-3 and TRBJ2-1; a weak D match, TRBD2 (6 bases). V gave up 0 bases and J gave up 6 bases, with 12 bases separating them. Germline CDR1 and CDR2: MNHEY and SVGEGT. CDR3 length: 15 residues. CDR3 amino acids: CASSYSNGGVNEQFF. In DNA form, the CDR3 reads TGTGCCAGCAGTTACTCGAATGGCGGGGTCAATGAGCAGTTCTTC.

The V and J genes are TRBV7-3 and TRBJ2-1; 8 bases align to TRBD2. Losses at the gene ends were 7 bases for V and 4 bases for J; bases not matched to a gene: 6. The CDR3 loop spans 14 amino acids. The germline V gene has CDR1 SGHTA and CDR2 FQGTGA. CDR3 sequence: CASNPRGGYNEQFF. CDR3 nucleotide sequence: TGTGCCAGCAACCCTCGCGGGGGGTACAATGAGCAGTTCTTC.

The genes are TRBV24-1 and TRBJ2-1; D remains unclear. Looked up from germline, CDR1 is KGHDR and CDR2 is SFDVKD. V shed 4 bases and J shed 7 bases, with 16 bases lying between them. This CDR3 spans 15 amino acids. The CDR3 DNA is TGTGCCACCAGTGACCAAGACCGGAGTCGGAATGAGCAGTTCTTC. This codes for CATSDQDRSRNEQFF.